One sample yielded the 21 T cell receptor beta chains listed below, sequenced in a study of neoadjuvant anti-PD-1 for oral cavity cancer. Profiled with immunoSEQ multiplex PCR; TCRdb holds only in-frame clones, not every one. The table has some 71,000 clones, 80% to 90% seen once; the top ten hold roughly 3.4%. Sequencing was performed on PBMCs, taken before nivolumab (anti-PD-1) treatment. All receptors derive from a person between 40 and 85 years old with oral cavity squamous cell carcinoma.

The rearrangement uses TRBV28 and TRBJ2-3, with TRBD2 identical over 10 bases. J lost 7 bases, V lost 6 bases, and 19 bases had no gene match. The CDR3 sequence is 18 residues long. Germline CDR1 and CDR2: MDHEN and SYDVKM. The CDR3 protein is CASRLMGDLAGDTNTQYF. In DNA, the CDR3 is TGTGCCAGCAGGCTTATGGGGGATCTAGCGGGGGATACTAATACGCAGTATTTT.

The rearrangement links TRBV5-4 to TRBJ2-5, with 7 bases aligning to TRBD2. J lost 2 bases, V lost 4 bases, and 14 bases had no gene match. In germline, CDR1 is SGHNT, CDR2 YYREEE (reference sequence). This CDR3 has 17 amino acids. CDR3 DNA: TGTGCCAGCAGCCCCGAAGGGAGCGGGATTCCACAAGAGACCCAGTACTTC. It translates to CASSPEGSGIPQETQYF.

This rearrangement joins TRBV7-2 to TRBJ2-7; D is unresolved. The CDR3 covers 13 residues. Germline CDR1 SGHTA, CDR2 FQGNSA. The ends were cut back, 4 bases at V and 3 bases at J, with 10 bases in the middle. The CDR3 loop is CASSSGVGYEQYF. The DNA of the CDR3 is TGTGCCAGCAGCTCAGGAGTTGGCTACGAGCAGTACTTC.

The chain recombines TRBV5-1 with TRBJ2-7; D is tentatively TRBD1 or TRBD2 (5 bases each). Germline V gene lookup returns CDR1 SGHRS and CDR2 YFSETQ. Trimming cost V 3 bases and J 8 bases, with 21 bases left between them. The CDR3 is 15 residues long. The DNA for the CDR3 is TGCGCCAGCAGCTCCCGTCGGGGCAGATTGGTCCAGCAGTACTTC. Translating gives CASSSRRGRLVQQYF.

The gene calls are TRBV7-8 and TRBJ2-5; 13 bases align to TRBD2. The CDR3 length is 16 residues. The germline V gene has CDR1 SGHVS and CDR2 FQNEAQ. V lost 0 bases and J lost 4; bases outside the gene matches: 2. CDR3 protein: CASSLARLAGGETQYF. As DNA, the CDR3 is TGTGCCAGCAGCTTAGCCCGACTAGCGGGGGGAGAGACCCAGTACTTC.

The rearrangement uses TRBV11-2 and TRBJ2-5, with 7 bases matching TRBD2. J gave up 5 bases and V 3 bases, and 0 bases lay outside the gene matches. Germline CDR1 SGHAT, CDR2 FQNNGV. The CDR3 is made up of 12 amino acids. CDR3 bases: TGTGCCAGCAGCTTGCGGGGGGAGACCCAGTACTTC. It translates to CASSLRGETQYF. Full variable domain (outside the CDR3, taken from reference TRBV11-2 and TRBJ2-5): EAGVAQSPRYKIIEKRQSVAFWCNPISGHATLYWYQQILGQGPKLLIQFQNNGVVDDSQLPKDRFSAERLKGVDSTLKIQPAKLEDSAVYLCASSLRGETQYFGPGTRLLVL.

The rearrangement links TRBV19 to TRBJ1-3, with no clear D. Per germline, CDR1 LNHDA and CDR2 SQIVND (reference sequence). V gave up 3 bases and J gave up 1 base, with 10 bases separating them. The CDR3 loop spans 15 amino acids. CDR3 sequence reads: CASSIGTASGNTIYF. In nucleotides, the CDR3 is TGTGCCAGTAGTATCGGTACAGCATCTGGAAACACCATATATTTT.

The chain carries TRBV7-9 and TRBJ1-2; D is unresolved. The CDR3 totals 13 residues. Trimming removed 3 bases at V and 0 bases at J, with 5 bases between. Germline V gene data show CDR1 as SEHNR and CDR2 as FQNEAQ (reference sequence). The CDR3 region is CASSFPANYGYTF. In nucleotides, the CDR3 is TGTGCCAGCAGCTTCCCAGCTAACTATGGCTACACCTTC.

V gene TRBV7-2 combines with J gene TRBJ2-1; D possibly corresponds to TRBD2 (6 bases). This CDR3 contains 13 residues. Germline CDR1 is SGHTA and CDR2 is FQGNSA. V lost 6 bases and J lost 7, with 13 bases in between. CDR3 amino acids: CASRPFGRNEQFF. DNA of the CDR3: TGTGCCAGCAGGCCCTTTGGGAGGAATGAGCAGTTCTTC.

The J gene is TRBJ1-1, the V gene TRBV11-2; D gene unclear. CDR3 length equals 16 residues. Trimming took 3 bases from V and 5 from J, leaving 19 bases between them. Per the germline V gene, CDR1 is SGHAT and CDR2 is FQNNGV. CDR3 protein: CASSLRFSSRITEAFF. The CDR3 DNA follows: TGTGCCAGCAGCTTGAGGTTTTCCTCACGAATTACTGAAGCTTTCTTT. Looking up the rest from reference TRBV11-2 and TRBJ1-1 gives the full variable domain: EAGVAQSPRYKIIEKRQSVAFWCNPISGHATLYWYQQILGQGPKLLIQFQNNGVVDDSQLPKDRFSAERLKGVDSTLKIQPAKLEDSAVYLCASSLRFSSRITEAFFGQGTRLTVV.

The chain employs TRBV11-3 and TRBJ2-2, with unresolved D. The CDR3 has 13 amino acids. The germline CDR1 and CDR2 sequences are SGHNT and YENEEA. V was cut by 2 bases and J by 0 bases, with 1 base left in between. The CDR3 sequence: CASSLSNTGELFF. CDR3 sequence (DNA): TGTGCCAGCAGCTTATCGAACACCGGGGAGCTGTTTTTT.

V gene TRBV2 combines with J gene TRBJ2-1, with unresolved D. This CDR3 is built from 13 residues. CDR1 is SNHLY and CDR2 is FYNNEI in the germline V gene. V gave up 6 bases and J gave up 2 bases, with 8 bases separating them. The CDR3 nucleotides are TGTGCCAGCAGAGAGTTGCCCTACAATGAGCAGTTCTTC. The encoded protein is CASRELPYNEQFF.

The rearrangement joins TRBV20-1 to TRBJ1-2; no firm D call. There are 11 residues in the CDR3. Per the germline V gene, CDR1 is DFQATT and CDR2 is SNEGSKA (reference sequence). Trimming pared 1 base from V and 5 bases from J, leaving 5 bases between. This CDR3 is CSARGRYGYTF. The CDR3 DNA reads as TGCAGTGCTAGAGGCAGGTATGGCTACACCTTC.

The CDR3 region has the DNA TGTGCCAGCAGCGTAGCCCCGATTGCTGGGGCGGCCGGAAACACCATATATTTT. This sequence encodes CASSVAPIAGAAGNTIYF. This chain uses TRBV9 with TRBJ1-3; a weak D match, TRBD1 (5 bases). Trimming left V 0 bases short and J 4 bases short, with 20 bases between. Germline CDR1 is SGDLS and CDR2 is YYNGEE. There are 18 residues in the CDR3.

This chain links TRBV27 with TRBJ2-7; no clear D gene. V gave up 5 bases and J gave up 2 bases, with 10 bases separating them. The CDR3 consists of 13 residues. The V gene's germline CDR1 is MNHEY and CDR2 SMNVEV (reference sequence). The CDR3: CASSIRTPYEQYF. The DNA of the CDR3 is TGTGCCAGCAGTATCAGGACCCCCTACGAGCAGTACTTC.

The rearrangement links TRBV5-5 to TRBJ2-1, with 7 bases lining up with TRBD2. Germline V CDR1 and CDR2: SGHKS, YYEKEE (reference sequence). The ends lost 0 bases at V and 5 bases at J; junction bases unmatched: 2. This CDR3 contains 14 residues. CDR3 coding DNA: TGTGCCAGCAGCTTGGCACTAGCGAACAATGAGCAGTTCTTC. This codes for CASSLALANNEQFF.

The chain combines TRBV7-6 with TRBJ1-5, with D unresolved. This CDR3 region has 15 residues. The V gene's germline CDR1 is SGHVS and CDR2 FNYEAQ. The V end lost 1 base, the J end lost 3 bases, and 10 bases lay between the germline ends. This CDR3 is CASSLVPGTNQPQHF. The CDR3 region has the DNA TGTGCCAGCAGCTTAGTTCCGGGTACCAATCAGCCCCAGCATTTT.

This clone has just a few counts. The chain couples TRBV7-3 to TRBJ1-1; perhaps TRBD1 as D (6 bases). Trimming took 5 bases from V and 1 from J, leaving 8 bases between them. The CDR3 spans 13 residues. Germline V gene data show CDR1 as SGHTA and CDR2 as FQGTGA. Here the CDR3 reads CASSLQGNTEAFF. CDR3 nucleotide sequence: TGTGCCAGCAGCCTACAGGGGAACACTGAAGCTTTCTTT.

The rearrangement joins TRBV27 to TRBJ2-2, with D possibly matching TRBD1 (6 bases). Looked up from germline, CDR1 is MNHEY and CDR2 is SMNVEV (reference sequence). This CDR3 is built from 13 residues. V lost 5 bases, J lost 7 bases, and 11 bases lay in between. The CDR3 DNA is TGTGCCAGCAGTAACAGGGACGGCGGGGAGCTGTTTTTT. It translates to CASSNRDGGELFF.

This chain uses TRBV7-6 with TRBJ2-3; D gene ambiguous. The CDR3 has 15 residues. Trimming stripped 2 bases from V and 0 bases from J, with 9 bases between. In germline, CDR1 is SGHVS, CDR2 FNYEAQ. The CDR3 loop reads CASSLRRASTDTQYF. The CDR3 nucleotides are TGTGCCAGCAGCTTACGACGGGCCAGCACAGATACGCAGTATTTT.

This chain joins TRBV9 and TRBJ1-6, with 8 bases fitting TRBD1. Germline assignment: CDR1 SGDLS and CDR2 YYNGEE. The CDR3 spans 14 residues. Trimming removed 3 bases from V and 9 bases from J; junction bases left unmatched: 5. Here the CDR3 reads CASSAGQGGSPLHF. In nucleotides, the CDR3 is TGTGCCAGCAGCGCTGGACAGGGTGGTTCACCCCTCCACTTT.